This T cell receptor beta chain was sequenced in a study of liver allograft versus peripheral blood T cells. At the level of the study: Repertoires from peripheral blood of liver transplant recipients were compared with those inside their transplanted livers. Study findings and constraints: Reported data describe T cell receptor repertoires within liver allografts as differing from those in peripheral blood.

The CDR3 runs to 15 residues. With 0 bases removed from V and 4 bases from J, the gap between germline ends came to 7 bases. Germline V gene lookup returns CDR1 MNHEY and CDR2 SVGAGI. TCRdb re-analysed the reads in MiXCR, keeping a single row per CDR3 protein. The profile covers about 3,000 distinct CDR3 sequences, with roughly 17% appearing a single time and approximately 6.1% taken by the ten largest. This clonotype is medium-sized (0.01 to 0.1%) in the sample. Its antigen is not known. This TCR was recovered from a human patient who had a liver transplant. Some T cells here may be from the graft donor. The chain joins TRBV6-5 to TRBJ1-6; D call uncertain. CDR3 in amino acids: CASSYSTNYNSPLHF. The CDR3, as DNA: TGTGCCAGCAGTTACTCGACAAATTATAATTCACCCCTCCACTTT.